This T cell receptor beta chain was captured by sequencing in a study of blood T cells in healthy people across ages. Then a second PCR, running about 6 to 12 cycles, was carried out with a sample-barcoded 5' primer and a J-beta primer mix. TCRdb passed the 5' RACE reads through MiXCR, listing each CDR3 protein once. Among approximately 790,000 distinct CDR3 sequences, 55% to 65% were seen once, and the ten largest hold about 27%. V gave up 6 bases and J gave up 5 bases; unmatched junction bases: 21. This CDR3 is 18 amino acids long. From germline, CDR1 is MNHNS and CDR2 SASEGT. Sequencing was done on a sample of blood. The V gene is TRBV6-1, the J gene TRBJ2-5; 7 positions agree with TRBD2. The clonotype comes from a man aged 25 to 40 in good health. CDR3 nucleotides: TGTGCCAGCAGCCCGCTTACTAGCGCCCAGGCCCTTCGGGAGACCCAGTACTTC. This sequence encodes CASSPLTSAQALRETQYF.